The 16 T cell receptor beta chains below all came from one sample that was sequenced in a study of OX40 agonist ivuxolimab in advanced cancers. Libraries were prepared by immunoSEQ multiplex PCR; TCRdb keeps only in-frame clonotypes and omits some of them. The table shows 70,000 to 85,000 clones, with around 94% occurring only once. The starting material was CD4+ or CD8+ T cells sorted from blood, obtained in a trial of the OX40 agonist ivuxolimab. The receptors shown here come from an adult with an advanced solid tumor such as melanoma, head and neck, liver or kidney cancer.

Here the CDR3 reads CASSPHGGLTGNNSPLHF. CDR3 nucleotide sequence: TGTGCCAGCAGCCCCCACGGAGGTCTGACAGGGAATAATTCACCCCTCCACTTT. The rearrangement joins TRBV9 to TRBJ1-6; 7 bases are shared with TRBD1. This CDR3 spans 18 amino acids. Germline lookup yields CDR1 SGDLS and CDR2 YYNGEE. The ends lost 4 bases at V and 5 bases at J; junction bases unmatched: 15.

The V gene is TRBV4-2, the J gene TRBJ2-7, with 10 bases identical to TRBD2. The junction had 8 bases not matched to a gene; V was cut back by 4 bases and J by 5 bases. The CDR3 consists of 15 residues. The germline V gene has CDR1 LGHNA and CDR2 YNFKEQ. The CDR3 bases are TGTGCCAGCAGCCCTCTTACTAGCGGGATGGACGAGCAGTACTTC. Translation gives CASSPLTSGMDEQYF.

The chain's CDR3 is CASSYIDKSYEQYF. DNA of the CDR3: TGCGCCAGCAGCTATATAGACAAGTCCTACGAGCAGTACTTC. This chain uses TRBV4-3 with TRBJ2-7; D call uncertain. The CDR3 spans 14 residues. The ends were cut back, 5 bases at V and 1 base at J, with 12 bases in the middle. CDR1 LGHNA and CDR2 YSLEER come from the germline V gene.

This chain links TRBV5-1 with TRBJ2-1; 9 nucleotides line up with TRBD2. The CDR3 sequence is 16 residues long. CDR1 and CDR2 (germline): SGHRS, YFSETQ. The J segment lost 5 bases and the V segment lost 1 base, leaving 7 bases of the junction unmatched. CDR3 residues: CASSLFGSGSNNEQFF. Written as DNA, the CDR3 is TGCGCCAGCAGCTTGTTCGGTAGCGGGAGTAACAATGAGCAGTTCTTC.

In this sample, this clone turned up once. CDR3 sequence reads: CATQKSTGDDYGYTF. CDR3 nucleotide sequence: TGTGCCACCCAAAAAAGTACAGGGGACGACTATGGCTACACCTTC. J is TRBJ1-2 and V is TRBV15, with 7 nucleotides matching TRBD1. The CDR3 is 15 residues long. V shed 8 bases, J shed 3 bases, and the junction held 12 bases outside the gene matches. CDR1 and CDR2 (germline): LNHNV, YYDKDF (reference sequence).

The chain combines TRBV19 with TRBJ1-2, with a tentative D call TRBD1 (5 bases). From germline, CDR1 is LNHDA and CDR2 SQIVND (reference sequence). The ends were cut back, 5 bases at V and 8 bases at J, with 24 bases in the middle. This CDR3 contains 16 residues. The DNA of the CDR3 is TGTGCCAGTAGTTTATTTGGACAAGGATTTCTACTCGGCTACACCTTC. Its protein is CASSLFGQGFLLGYTF.

To note about this clone: Other DNA sequences in this sample translate to the same CDR3. The chain joins TRBV15 to TRBJ1-4, with D unresolved. The CDR3 contains 16 residues. CDR1 and CDR2 (germline): LNHNV, YYDKDF (reference sequence). Deletions cut 1 base from V and 0 bases from J, with 9 bases between. CDR3 nucleotides: TGTGCCACCAGCAGAGTGGTGGGTGCAACTAATGAAAAACTGTTTTTT. This sequence encodes CATSRVVGATNEKLFF.

V gene TRBV9 combines with J gene TRBJ1-2; 12 nucleotides match TRBD1. The length of the CDR3 is 18 residues. Germline assignment: CDR1 SGDLS and CDR2 YYNGEE. V dropped 6 bases and J dropped 3; count of bases not matched to a gene: 15. For the CDR3, the DNA is TGTGCCAGCACCCTCTCCGGGACAGGGGGCGCAGATTACTATGGCTACACCTTC. Amino acid sequence: CASTLSGTGGADYYGYTF. The full variable domain, in which reference TRBV9 and TRBJ1-2 provide the parts outside the CDR3, is DSGVTQTPKHLITATGQRVTLRCSPRSGDLSVYWYQQSLDQGLQFLIQYYNGEERAKGNILERFSAQQFPDLHSELNLSSLELGDSALYFCASTLSGTGGADYYGYTFGSGTRLTVV.

Here the CDR3 reads CASSLGGPMSLDTQYF. For the CDR3, the DNA is TGTGCCAGCAGCTTAGGGGGCCCTATGTCTTTGGATACGCAGTATTTT. The J gene is TRBJ2-3, the V gene TRBV13; D is unclear. Trimming took 0 bases from V and 6 from J, leaving 16 bases between them. Germline lookup yields CDR1 PRHDT and CDR2 FYEKMQ (reference sequence). This CDR3 has 16 residues.

The genes are TRBV7-9 and TRBJ2-7; a weak D match, TRBD2 (6 bases). V dropped 5 bases and J dropped 2 bases, with 10 bases sitting between them. This CDR3 spans 13 amino acids. CDR1 and CDR2 (germline): SEHNR, FQNEAQ (reference sequence). The CDR3 sequence is CASSGRTTYEQYF. The CDR3 coding sequence is TGTGCCAGCAGCGGGAGGACAACCTACGAGCAGTACTTC.

The DNA for the CDR3 is TGTGCCAGCAGCGCCCGGGACAGGGACGACTATGGCTACACCTTC. Protein product: CASSARDRDDYGYTF. The J gene is TRBJ1-2, the V gene TRBV9, with 9 bases aligning to TRBD1. Germline trimming cut 3 bases from V and 3 bases from J; bases unmatched to any gene: 6. Germline CDR1 and CDR2: SGDLS and YYNGEE. The CDR3 totals 15 residues.

V usage is TRBV28 and J usage is TRBJ2-3, with no clear D. CDR1 is MDHEN and CDR2 is SYDVKM in the germline V gene. Trimming cost V 1 base and J 0 bases, with 5 bases left between them. The CDR3 is 14 amino acids. CDR3 sequence (DNA): TGTGCCAGCAGTTTATTAGGGAGCACAGATACGCAGTATTTT. Translated, it gives CASSLLGSTDTQYF.

The V call is TRBV27, the J call TRBJ2-7; no clear D gene. With 6 bases removed from V and 2 bases from J, the gap between germline ends came to 11 bases. Germline CDR1 MNHEY, CDR2 SMNVEV (reference sequence). The CDR3 is 13 residues long. The CDR3 sequence: CASSLNPTYEQYF. The CDR3 DNA reads TGTGCCAGCAGCCTAAATCCGACCTACGAGCAGTACTTC.

The chain recombines TRBV29-1 with TRBJ2-3, with TRBD2 matching over 7 bases. V gave up 4 bases and J gave up 1 base; unmatched junction bases: 5. Germline loops: CDR1 SQVTM, CDR2 ANQGSEA. The CDR3 is 14 amino acids. CDR3 sequence (DNA): TGCAGCGTTGGGGGGGGGAGTCGCACAGATACGCAGTATTTT. Translating it yields CSVGGGSRTDTQYF.

The V gene is TRBV21-1, the J gene TRBJ2-5; TRBD1 is the table's D call, not checked against the DNA. TRBV21-1 is shown as a pseudogene. The CDR3 is 14 residues long. CDR3 coding DNA: TGTGCCAGCAGCTCACGACAGGGGCGAGAGACCCAGTACTTC. It codes for CASSSRQGRETQYF.

The rearrangement uses TRBV4-3 and TRBJ2-7; D call uncertain. The CDR3 is 12 residues long. Trimming removed 0 bases from V and 3 bases from J, with 3 bases in between. Germline lookup yields CDR1 LGHNA and CDR2 YSLEER. Written as DNA, the CDR3 is TGCGCCAGCAGCCAAGACAACTACGAGCAGTACTTC. Translated, it gives CASSQDNYEQYF.